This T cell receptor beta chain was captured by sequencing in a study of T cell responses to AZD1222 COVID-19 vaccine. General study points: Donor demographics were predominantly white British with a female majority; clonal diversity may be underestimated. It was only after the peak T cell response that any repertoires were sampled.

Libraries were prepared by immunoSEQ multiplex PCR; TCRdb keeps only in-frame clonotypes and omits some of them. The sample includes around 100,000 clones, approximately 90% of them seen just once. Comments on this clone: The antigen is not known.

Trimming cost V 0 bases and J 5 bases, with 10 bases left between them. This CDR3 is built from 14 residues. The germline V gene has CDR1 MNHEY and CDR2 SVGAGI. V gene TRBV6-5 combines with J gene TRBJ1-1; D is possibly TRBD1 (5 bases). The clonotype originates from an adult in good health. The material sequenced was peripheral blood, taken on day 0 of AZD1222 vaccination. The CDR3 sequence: CASSYSFGTTEAFF. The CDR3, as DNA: TGTGCCAGCAGTTACTCTTTTGGGACGACTGAAGCTTTCTTT.